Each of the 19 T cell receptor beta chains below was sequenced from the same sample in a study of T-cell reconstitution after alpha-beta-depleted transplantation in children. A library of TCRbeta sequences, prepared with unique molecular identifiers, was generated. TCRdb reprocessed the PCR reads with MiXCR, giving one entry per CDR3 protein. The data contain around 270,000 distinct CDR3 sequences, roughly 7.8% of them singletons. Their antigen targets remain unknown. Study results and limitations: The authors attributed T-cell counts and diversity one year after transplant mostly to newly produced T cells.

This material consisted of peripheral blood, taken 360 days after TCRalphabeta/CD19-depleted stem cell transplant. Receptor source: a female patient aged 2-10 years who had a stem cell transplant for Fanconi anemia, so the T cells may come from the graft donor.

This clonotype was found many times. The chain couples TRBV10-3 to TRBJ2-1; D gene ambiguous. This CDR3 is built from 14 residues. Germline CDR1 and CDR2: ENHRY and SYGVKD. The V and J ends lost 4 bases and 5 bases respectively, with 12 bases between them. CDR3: CAISARYADNEQFF. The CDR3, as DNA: TGTGCCATCAGTGCGCGGTATGCGGACAATGAGCAGTTCTTC.

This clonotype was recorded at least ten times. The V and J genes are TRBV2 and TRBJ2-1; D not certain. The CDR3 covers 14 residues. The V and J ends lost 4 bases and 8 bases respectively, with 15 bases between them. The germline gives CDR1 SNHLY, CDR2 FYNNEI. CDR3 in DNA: TGTGCCAGCAGTGGCCAGTCCAGAAGCGATGAGCAGTTCTTC. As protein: CASSGQSRSDEQFF.

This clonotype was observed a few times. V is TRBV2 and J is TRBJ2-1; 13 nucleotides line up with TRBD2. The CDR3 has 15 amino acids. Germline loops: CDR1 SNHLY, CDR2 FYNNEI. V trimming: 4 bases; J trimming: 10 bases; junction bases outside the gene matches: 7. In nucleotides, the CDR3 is TGTGCCAGCAGTGGGACTAGCGGGAGCTCTGGGGAGCAGTTCTTC. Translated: CASSGTSGSSGEQFF. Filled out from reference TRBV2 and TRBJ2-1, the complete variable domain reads EPEVTQTPSHQVTQMGQEVILRCVPISNHLYFYWYRQILGQKVEFLVSFYNNEISEKSEIFDDQFSVERPDGSNFTLKIRSTKLEDSAMYFCASSGTSGSSGEQFFGPGTRLTVL.

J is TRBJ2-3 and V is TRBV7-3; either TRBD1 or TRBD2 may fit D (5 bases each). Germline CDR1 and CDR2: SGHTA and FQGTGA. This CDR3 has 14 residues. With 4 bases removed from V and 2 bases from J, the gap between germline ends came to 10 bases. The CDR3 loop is CASSSIGTTDTQYF. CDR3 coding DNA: TGTGCCAGCAGCTCGATCGGGACCACAGATACGCAGTATTTT.

In DNA, the CDR3 is TGCGCCAGCAACCCCTCCGGGACAGGCGATTATGGCTACACCTTC. Its protein product is CASNPSGTGDYGYTF. The rearrangement links TRBV5-1 to TRBJ1-2, with 8 nucleotides matching TRBD1. Germline trimming cut 6 bases from V and 5 bases from J; bases unmatched to any gene: 12. The CDR3 sequence is 15 residues long. Germline V gene data show CDR1 as SGHRS and CDR2 as YFSETQ.

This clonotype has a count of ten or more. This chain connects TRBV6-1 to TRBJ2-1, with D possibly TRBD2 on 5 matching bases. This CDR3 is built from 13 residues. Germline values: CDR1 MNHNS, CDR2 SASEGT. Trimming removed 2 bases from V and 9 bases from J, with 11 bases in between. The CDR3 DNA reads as TGTGCCAGCAGTGAAAGAGGGATCGGTGAGCAGTTCTTC. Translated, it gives CASSERGIGEQFF.

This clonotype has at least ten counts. The CDR3 DNA is TGCGCCAGCAGCTTGGGGAGAGGGCGTACTGAAGCTTTCTTT. Translating it yields CASSLGRGRTEAFF. The chain recombines TRBV5-1 with TRBJ1-1; D not certain. Germline V gives CDR1 SGHRS, CDR2 YFSETQ. This CDR3 spans 14 amino acids. Trimming cost V 0 bases and J 5 bases, with 11 bases left between them.

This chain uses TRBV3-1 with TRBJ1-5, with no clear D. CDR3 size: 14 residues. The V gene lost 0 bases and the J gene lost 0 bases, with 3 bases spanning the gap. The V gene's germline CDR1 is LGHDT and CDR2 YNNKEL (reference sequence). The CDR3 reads CASSQDFSNQPQHF. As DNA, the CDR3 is TGTGCCAGCAGCCAAGATTTTAGCAATCAGCCCCAGCATTTT.

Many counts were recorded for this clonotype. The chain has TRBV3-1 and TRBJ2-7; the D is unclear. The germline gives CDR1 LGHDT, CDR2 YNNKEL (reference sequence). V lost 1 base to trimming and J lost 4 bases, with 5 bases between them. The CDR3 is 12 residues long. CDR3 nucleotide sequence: TGTGCCAGCAGCCAAGTGGGGTACGAGCAGTACTTC. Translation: CASSQVGYEQYF.

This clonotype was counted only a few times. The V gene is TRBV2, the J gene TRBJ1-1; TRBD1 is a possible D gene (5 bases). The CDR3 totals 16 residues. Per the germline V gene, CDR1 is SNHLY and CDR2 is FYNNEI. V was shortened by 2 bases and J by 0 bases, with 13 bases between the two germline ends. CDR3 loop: CASSEISGLMNTEAFF. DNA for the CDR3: TGTGCCAGCAGTGAAATCTCAGGGCTCATGAACACTGAAGCTTTCTTT.

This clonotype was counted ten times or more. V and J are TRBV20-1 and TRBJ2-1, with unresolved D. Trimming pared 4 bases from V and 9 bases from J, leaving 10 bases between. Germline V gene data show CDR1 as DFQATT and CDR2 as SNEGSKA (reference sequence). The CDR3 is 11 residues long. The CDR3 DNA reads TGCAGTGCTATTCGGTGGGGTGAGCAGTTCTTC. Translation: CSAIRWGEQFF.

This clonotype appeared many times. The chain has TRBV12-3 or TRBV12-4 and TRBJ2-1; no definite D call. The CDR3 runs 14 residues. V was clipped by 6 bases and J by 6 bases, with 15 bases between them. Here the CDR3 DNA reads TGTGCCAGCAGCACCTGGGCTTCCATCAATGAGCAGTTCTTC. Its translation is CASSTWASINEQFF.

The CDR3 reads CASSPTPRTYEQYF. The CDR3 DNA is TGTGCCAGCAGCCCAACCCCAAGAACCTACGAGCAGTACTTC. This rearrangement joins TRBV7-8 to TRBJ2-7, with D unclear. The germline V gene encodes CDR1 SGHVS and CDR2 FQNEAQ. Trimming removed 5 bases from V and 2 bases from J, with 13 bases in between. The CDR3 totals 14 residues.

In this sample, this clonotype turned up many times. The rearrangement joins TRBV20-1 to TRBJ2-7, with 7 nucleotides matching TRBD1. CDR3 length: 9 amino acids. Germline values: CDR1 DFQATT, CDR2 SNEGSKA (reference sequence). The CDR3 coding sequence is TGCAGGACAGGGCCCGAGCAGTACTTC. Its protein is CRTGPEQYF.

The CDR3 protein is CASSVLNTEAFF. The DNA for the CDR3 is TGTGCCAGCAGCGTCCTTAACACTGAAGCTTTCTTT. The rearrangement links TRBV7-9 to TRBJ1-1; D is unclear. The CDR3 has 12 residues. Germline CDR1 is SEHNR and CDR2 is FQNEAQ (reference sequence). Trimming cost V 5 bases and J 2 bases, with 6 bases left between them. Together with reference TRBV7-9 and TRBJ1-1, the CDR3 gives the full variable domain: DTGVSQNPRHKITKRGQNVTFRCDPISEHNRLYWYRQTLGQGPEFLTYFQNEAQLEKSRLLSDRFSAERPKGSFSTLEIQRTEQGDSAMYLCASSVLNTEAFFGQGTRLTVV.

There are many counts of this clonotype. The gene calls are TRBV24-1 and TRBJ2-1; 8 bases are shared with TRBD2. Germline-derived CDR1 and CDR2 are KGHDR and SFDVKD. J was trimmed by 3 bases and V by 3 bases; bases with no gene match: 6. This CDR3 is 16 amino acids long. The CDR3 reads CATSDRSGSVYNEQFF. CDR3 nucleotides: TGTGCCACCAGTGATCGCAGCGGGAGTGTCTACAATGAGCAGTTCTTC.

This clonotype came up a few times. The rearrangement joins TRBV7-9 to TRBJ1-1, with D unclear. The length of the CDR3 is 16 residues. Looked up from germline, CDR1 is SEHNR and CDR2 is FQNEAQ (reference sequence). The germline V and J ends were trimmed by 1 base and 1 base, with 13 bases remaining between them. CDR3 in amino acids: CASSLGVPGPNTEAFF. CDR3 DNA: TGTGCCAGCAGCTTAGGGGTCCCCGGACCGAACACTGAAGCTTTCTTT.

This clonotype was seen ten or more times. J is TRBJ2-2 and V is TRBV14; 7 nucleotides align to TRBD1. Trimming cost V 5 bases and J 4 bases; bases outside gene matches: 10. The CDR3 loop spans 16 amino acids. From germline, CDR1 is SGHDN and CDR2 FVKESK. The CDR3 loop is CASSRKTGRATGELFF. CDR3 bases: TGTGCCAGCAGCAGAAAGACAGGGAGAGCCACCGGGGAGCTGTTTTTT.

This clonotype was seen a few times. The CDR3 region is CASSEGFDTQYF. CDR3 DNA: TGCGCCAGCAGTGAGGGTTTCGATACGCAGTATTTT. The J gene is TRBJ2-3, the V gene TRBV10-1; no clear D gene. The CDR3 runs 12 residues. V lost 2 bases to trimming and J lost 6 bases, with 6 bases between them. Germline assignment: CDR1 WNHNN and CDR2 SYGVQD (reference sequence).